The next 3 T cell receptor beta chains were all read from a single sample in a study of T cells in Graves' hyperthyroidism and ophthalmopathy. There were TCR beta CDR3 regions amplified from RNA transcripts. HTBI primers were employed in a first-round RT-PCR of the TCR CDR3. TCRdb re-called the multiplex PCR reads through MiXCR, storing one row per CDR3 protein. The repertoire has 350,000 to 500,000 distinct CDR3 sequences, roughly 13% of them found once; the top ten carry 5% to 6%. The sample was blood. The origin of the receptors is a woman younger than 35 with Graves' hyperthyroidism.

This clonotype was recorded a few times. The chain combines TRBV11-2 with TRBJ2-3; D is possibly TRBD2 (6 bases). Per germline, CDR1 SGHAT and CDR2 FQNNGV. Between the trimmed V and J ends, which lost 2 bases and 5 bases, there was a span of 11 bases. This CDR3 comprises 14 residues. CDR3 residues: CASSLPLAVDTQYF. DNA for the CDR3: TGTGCCAGCAGCTTACCCTTAGCGGTAGATACGCAGTATTTT. The full variable domain, in which reference TRBV11-2 and TRBJ2-3 provide the parts outside the CDR3, is EAGVAQSPRYKIIEKRQSVAFWCNPISGHATLYWYQQILGQGPKLLIQFQNNGVVDDSQLPKDRFSAERLKGVDSTLKIQPAKLEDSAVYLCASSLPLAVDTQYFGPGTRLTVL.

This clonotype was counted at least ten times. The rearrangement joins TRBV6-1 to TRBJ1-2; TRBD1 matches 11 bases. The V and J ends lost 8 bases and 2 bases, in that order; junction bases with no gene match: 1. CDR1 is MNHNS, CDR2 SASEGT, per germline. The CDR3 has 13 amino acids. The CDR3, as DNA: TGTGCCAGCTGGGACAGGGGGAACTATGGCTACACCTTC. The encoded protein is CASWDRGNYGYTF.

This clonotype was observed at least ten times. The chain links TRBV29-1 to TRBJ1-2; D call uncertain. The CDR3 has 11 amino acids. V was trimmed by 5 bases and J by 4 bases, leaving 8 bases between them. Germline V CDR1 and CDR2: SQVTM, ANQGSEA. As DNA, the CDR3 is TGCAGCGTTAGGGCGGGCTATGGCTACACCTTC. It specifies CSVRAGYGYTF.